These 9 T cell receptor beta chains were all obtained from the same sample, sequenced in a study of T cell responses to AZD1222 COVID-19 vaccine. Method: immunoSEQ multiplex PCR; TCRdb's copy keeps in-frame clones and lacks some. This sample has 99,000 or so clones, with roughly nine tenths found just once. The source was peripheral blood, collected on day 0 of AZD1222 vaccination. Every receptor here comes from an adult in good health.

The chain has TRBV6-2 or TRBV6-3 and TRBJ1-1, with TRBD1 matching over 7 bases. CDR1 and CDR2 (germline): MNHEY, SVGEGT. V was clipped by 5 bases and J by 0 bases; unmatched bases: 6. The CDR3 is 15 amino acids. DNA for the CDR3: TGTGCCAGCAGTCTGACAGGGCGAGTGAACACTGAAGCTTTCTTT. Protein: CASSLTGRVNTEAFF.

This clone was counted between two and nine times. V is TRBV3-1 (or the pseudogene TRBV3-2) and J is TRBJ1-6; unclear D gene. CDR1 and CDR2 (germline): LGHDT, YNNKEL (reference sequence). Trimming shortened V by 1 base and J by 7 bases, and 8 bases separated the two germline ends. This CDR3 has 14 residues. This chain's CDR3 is CASSQVMGNSPLHF. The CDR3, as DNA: TGTGCCAGCAGCCAAGTAATGGGAAATTCACCCCTCCACTTT.

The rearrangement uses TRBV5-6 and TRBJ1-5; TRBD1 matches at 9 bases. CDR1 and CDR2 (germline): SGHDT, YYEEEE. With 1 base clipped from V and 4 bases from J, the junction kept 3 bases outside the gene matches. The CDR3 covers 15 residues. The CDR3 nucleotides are TGTGCCAGCAGCTTGAGTGGGACAGGGAATCAGCCCCAGCATTTT. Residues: CASSLSGTGNQPQHF.

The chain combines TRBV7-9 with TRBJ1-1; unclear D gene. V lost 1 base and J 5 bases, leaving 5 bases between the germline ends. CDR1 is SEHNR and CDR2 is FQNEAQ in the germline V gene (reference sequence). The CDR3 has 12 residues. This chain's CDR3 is CASSLGETEAFF. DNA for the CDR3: TGTGCCAGCAGCTTAGGGGAAACTGAAGCTTTCTTT.

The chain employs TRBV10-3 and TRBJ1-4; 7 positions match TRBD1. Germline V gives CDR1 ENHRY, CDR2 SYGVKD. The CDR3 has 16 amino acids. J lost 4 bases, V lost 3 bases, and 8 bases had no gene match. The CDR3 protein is CAISDPDRVGNEKLFF. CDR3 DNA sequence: TGTGCCATCAGTGACCCCGACAGGGTGGGTAATGAAAAACTGTTTTTT.

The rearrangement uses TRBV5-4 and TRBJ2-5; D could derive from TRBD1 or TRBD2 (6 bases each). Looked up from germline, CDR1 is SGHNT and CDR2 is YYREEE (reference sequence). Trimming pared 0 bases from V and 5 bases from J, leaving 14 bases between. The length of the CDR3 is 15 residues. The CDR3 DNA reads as TGTGCCAGCAGCTTGGCCATCGGGGGCCGGGAGACCCAGTACTTC. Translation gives CASSLAIGGRETQYF.

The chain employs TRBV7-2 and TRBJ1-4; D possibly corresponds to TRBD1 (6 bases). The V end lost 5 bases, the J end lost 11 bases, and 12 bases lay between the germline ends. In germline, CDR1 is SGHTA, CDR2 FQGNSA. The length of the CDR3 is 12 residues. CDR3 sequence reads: CASSQGRTKLFF. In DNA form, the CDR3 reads TGTGCCAGCAGCCAGGGGCGGACGAAACTGTTTTTT.

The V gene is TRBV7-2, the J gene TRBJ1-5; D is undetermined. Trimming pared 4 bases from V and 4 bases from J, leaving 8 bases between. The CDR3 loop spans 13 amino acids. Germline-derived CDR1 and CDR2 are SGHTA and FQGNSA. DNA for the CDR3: TGTGCCAGCAGCTACCGAAAAAATCAGCCCCAGCATTTT. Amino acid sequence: CASSYRKNQPQHF.

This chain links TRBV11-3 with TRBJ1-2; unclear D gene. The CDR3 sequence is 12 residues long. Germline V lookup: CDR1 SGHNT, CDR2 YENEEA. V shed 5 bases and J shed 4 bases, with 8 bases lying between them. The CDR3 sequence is CASSPGSYGYTF. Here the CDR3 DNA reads TGTGCCAGCAGCCCTGGTAGCTATGGCTACACCTTC.